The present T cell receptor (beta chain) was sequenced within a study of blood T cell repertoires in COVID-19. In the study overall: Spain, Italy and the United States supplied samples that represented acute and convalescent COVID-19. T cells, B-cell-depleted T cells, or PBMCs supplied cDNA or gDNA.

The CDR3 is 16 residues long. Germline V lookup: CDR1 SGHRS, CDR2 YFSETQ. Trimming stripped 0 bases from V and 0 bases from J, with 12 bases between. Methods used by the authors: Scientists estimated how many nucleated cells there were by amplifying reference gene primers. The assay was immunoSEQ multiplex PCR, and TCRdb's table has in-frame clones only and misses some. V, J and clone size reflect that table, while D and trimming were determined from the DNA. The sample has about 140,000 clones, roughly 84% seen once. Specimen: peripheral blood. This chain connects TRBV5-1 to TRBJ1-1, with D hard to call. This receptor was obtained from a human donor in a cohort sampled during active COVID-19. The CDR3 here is CASSLGFKTMNTEAFF. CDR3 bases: TGCGCCAGCAGCTTGGGATTTAAGACTATGAACACTGAAGCTTTCTTT. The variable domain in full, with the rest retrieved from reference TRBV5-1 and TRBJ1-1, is KAGVTQTPRYLIKTRGQQVTLSCSPISGHRSVSWYQQTPGQGLQFLFEYFSETQRNKGNFPGRFSGRQFSNSRSEMNVSTLELGDSALYLCASSLGFKTMNTEAFFGQGTRLTVV.